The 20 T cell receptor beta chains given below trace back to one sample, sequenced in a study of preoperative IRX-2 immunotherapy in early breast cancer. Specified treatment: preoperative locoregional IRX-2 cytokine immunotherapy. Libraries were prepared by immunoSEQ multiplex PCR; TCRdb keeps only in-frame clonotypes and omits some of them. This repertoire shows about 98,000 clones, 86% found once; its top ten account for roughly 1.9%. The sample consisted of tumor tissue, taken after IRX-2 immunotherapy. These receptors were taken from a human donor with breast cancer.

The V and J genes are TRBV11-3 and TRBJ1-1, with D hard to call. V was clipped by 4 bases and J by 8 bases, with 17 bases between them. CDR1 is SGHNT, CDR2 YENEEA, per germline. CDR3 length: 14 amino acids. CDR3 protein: CASSSAPPAGEAFF. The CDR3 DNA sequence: TGTGCCAGCAGCTCCGCCCCTCCAGCGGGGGAAGCTTTCTTT.

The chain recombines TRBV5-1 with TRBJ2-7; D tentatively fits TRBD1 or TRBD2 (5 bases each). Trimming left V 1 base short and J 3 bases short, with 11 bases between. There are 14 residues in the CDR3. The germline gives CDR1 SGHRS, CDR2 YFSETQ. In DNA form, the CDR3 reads TGCGCCAGCAGCTTGCAGGGACGGAACTACGAGCAGTACTTC. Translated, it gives CASSLQGRNYEQYF.

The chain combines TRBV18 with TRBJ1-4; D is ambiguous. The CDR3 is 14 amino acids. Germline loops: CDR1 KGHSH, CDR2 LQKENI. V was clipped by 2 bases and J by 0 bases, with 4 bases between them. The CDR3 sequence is CASSPRATNEKLFF. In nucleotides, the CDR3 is TGTGCCAGCTCACCAAGGGCAACTAATGAAAAACTGTTTTTT.

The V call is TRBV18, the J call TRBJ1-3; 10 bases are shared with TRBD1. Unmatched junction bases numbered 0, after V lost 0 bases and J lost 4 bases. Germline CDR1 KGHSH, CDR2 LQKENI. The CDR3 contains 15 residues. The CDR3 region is CASSPPTGGGNTIYF. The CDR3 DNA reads TGTGCCAGCTCACCACCGACAGGGGGCGGAAACACCATATATTTT.

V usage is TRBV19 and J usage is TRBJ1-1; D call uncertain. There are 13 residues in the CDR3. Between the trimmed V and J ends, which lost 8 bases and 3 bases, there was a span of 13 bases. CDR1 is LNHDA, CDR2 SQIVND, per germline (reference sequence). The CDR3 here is CASLGLGYTEAFF. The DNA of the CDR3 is TGTGCCAGTTTGGGCCTGGGGTACACTGAAGCTTTCTTT.

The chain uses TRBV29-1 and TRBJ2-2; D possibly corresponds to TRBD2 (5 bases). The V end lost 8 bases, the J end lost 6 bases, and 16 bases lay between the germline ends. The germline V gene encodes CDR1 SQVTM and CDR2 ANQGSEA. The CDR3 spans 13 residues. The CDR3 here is CSTIGGKAGELFF. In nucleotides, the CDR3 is TGCAGCACAATAGGAGGAAAGGCCGGGGAGCTGTTTTTT.

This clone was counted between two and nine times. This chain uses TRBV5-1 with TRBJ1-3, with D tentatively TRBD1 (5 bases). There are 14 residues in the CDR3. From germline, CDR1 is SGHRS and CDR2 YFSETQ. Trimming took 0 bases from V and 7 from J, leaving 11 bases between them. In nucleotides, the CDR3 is TGCGCCAGCAGCTTGGATGTGGGGGGTAACACCATATATTTT. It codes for CASSLDVGGNTIYF.

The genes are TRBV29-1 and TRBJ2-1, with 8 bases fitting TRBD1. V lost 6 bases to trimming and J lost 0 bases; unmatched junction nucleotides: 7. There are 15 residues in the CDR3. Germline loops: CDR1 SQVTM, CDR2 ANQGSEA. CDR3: CSVGTGPSSYNEQFF. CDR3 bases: TGCAGCGTGGGGACAGGTCCAAGCTCCTACAATGAGCAGTTCTTC.

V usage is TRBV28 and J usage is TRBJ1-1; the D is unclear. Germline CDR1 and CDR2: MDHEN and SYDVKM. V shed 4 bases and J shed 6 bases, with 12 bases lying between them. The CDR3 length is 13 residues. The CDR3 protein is CASSSPVEAEAFF. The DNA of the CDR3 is TGTGCCAGCAGTTCCCCCGTGGAGGCTGAAGCTTTCTTT.

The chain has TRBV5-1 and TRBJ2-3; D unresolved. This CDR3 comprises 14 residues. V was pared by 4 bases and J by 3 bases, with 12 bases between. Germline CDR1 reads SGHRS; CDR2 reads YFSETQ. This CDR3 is CASSISDGTDTQYF. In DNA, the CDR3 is TGCGCCAGCAGCATATCGGACGGAACAGATACGCAGTATTTT. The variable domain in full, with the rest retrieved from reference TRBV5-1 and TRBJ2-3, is KAGVTQTPRYLIKTRGQQVTLSCSPISGHRSVSWYQQTPGQGLQFLFEYFSETQRNKGNFPGRFSGRQFSNSRSEMNVSTLELGDSALYLCASSISDGTDTQYFGPGTRLTVL.

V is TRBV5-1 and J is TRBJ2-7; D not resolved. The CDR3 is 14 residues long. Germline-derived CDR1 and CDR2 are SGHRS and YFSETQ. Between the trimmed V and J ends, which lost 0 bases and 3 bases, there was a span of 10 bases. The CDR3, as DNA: TGCGCCAGCAGCTTGGCACCTCCGGACTACGAGCAGTACTTC. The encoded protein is CASSLAPPDYEQYF. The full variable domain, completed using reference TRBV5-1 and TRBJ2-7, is KAGVTQTPRYLIKTRGQQVTLSCSPISGHRSVSWYQQTPGQGLQFLFEYFSETQRNKGNFPGRFSGRQFSNSRSEMNVSTLELGDSALYLCASSLAPPDYEQYFGPGTRLTVT.

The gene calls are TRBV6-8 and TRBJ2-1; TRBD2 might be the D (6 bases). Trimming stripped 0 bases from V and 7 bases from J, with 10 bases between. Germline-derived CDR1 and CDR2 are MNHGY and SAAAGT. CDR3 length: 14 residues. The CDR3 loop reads CASSYSRAGNEQFF. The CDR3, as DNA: TGTGCCAGCAGTTACTCGAGGGCGGGGAATGAGCAGTTCTTC.

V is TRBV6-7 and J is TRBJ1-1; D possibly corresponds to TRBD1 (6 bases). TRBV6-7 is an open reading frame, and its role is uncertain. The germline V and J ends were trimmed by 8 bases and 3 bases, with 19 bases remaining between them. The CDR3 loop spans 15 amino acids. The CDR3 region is CASQPGHWKDTEAFF. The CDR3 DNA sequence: TGTGCCAGCCAACCGGGACACTGGAAAGACACTGAAGCTTTCTTT.

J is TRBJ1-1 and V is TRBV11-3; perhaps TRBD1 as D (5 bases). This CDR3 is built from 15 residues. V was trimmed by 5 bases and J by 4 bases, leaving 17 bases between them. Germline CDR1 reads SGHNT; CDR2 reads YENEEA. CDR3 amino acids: CASSPRAGGFTEAFF. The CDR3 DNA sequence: TGTGCCAGCAGCCCCCGGGCGGGGGGATTCACTGAAGCTTTCTTT.

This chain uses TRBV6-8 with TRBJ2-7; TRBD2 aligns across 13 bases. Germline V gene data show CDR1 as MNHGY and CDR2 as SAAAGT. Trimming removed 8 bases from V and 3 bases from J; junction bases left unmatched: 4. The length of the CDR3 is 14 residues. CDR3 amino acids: CASRRTSGSYEQYF. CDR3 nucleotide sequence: TGTGCCAGCCGACGGACTAGCGGGAGCTACGAGCAGTACTTC.

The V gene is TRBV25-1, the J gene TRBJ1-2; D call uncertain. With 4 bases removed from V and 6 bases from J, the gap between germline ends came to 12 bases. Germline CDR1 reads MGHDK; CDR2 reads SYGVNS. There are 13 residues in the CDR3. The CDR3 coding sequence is TGTGCCAGCAGTGGGTTTGGTCTGGATGGCTACACCTTC. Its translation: CASSGFGLDGYTF.

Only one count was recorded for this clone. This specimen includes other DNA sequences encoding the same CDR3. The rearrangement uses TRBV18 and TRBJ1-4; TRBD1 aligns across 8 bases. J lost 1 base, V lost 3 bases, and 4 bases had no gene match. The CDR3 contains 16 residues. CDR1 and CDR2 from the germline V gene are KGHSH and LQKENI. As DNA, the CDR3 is TGTGCCAGCTCACCTGGACAGGGAGGAACTAATGAAAAACTGTTTTTT. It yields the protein CASSPGQGGTNEKLFF.

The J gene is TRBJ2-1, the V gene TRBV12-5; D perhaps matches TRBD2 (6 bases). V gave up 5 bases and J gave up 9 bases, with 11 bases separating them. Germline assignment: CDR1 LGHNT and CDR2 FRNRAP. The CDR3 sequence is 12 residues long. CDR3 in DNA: TGTGCTAGTGGTGGACTATATATTGAGCAGTTCTTC. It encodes CASGGLYIEQFF.

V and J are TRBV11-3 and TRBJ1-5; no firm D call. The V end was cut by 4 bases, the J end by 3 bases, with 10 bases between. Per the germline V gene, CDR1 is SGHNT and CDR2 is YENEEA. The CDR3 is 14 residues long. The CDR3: CASSSGPVNQPQHF. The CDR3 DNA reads TGTGCCAGCAGCTCCGGGCCGGTCAATCAGCCCCAGCATTTT.

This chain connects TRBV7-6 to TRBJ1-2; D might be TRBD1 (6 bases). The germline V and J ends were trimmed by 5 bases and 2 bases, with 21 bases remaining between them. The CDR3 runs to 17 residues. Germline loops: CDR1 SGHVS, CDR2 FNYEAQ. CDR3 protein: CASSPYGQGRRNYGYTF. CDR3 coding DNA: TGTGCCAGCAGCCCATACGGTCAGGGGCGAAGAAACTATGGCTACACCTTC. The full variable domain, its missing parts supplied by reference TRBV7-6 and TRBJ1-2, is GAGVSQSPRYKVTKRGQDVALRCDPISGHVSLYWYRQALGQGPEFLTYFNYEAQQDKSGLPNDRFSAERPEGSISTLTIQRTEQRDSAMYRCASSPYGQGRRNYGYTFGSGTRLTVV.